The 22 T cell receptor beta chains below were found in one sample sequenced in a study of cytotoxic CD8 clonotypes in ibrutinib-treated CLL. The assay was immunoSEQ multiplex PCR, and TCRdb's table has in-frame clones only and misses some. The sample yields 30,000 to 40,000 clones, roughly 45% seen once. The sample consisted of PBMCs, taken before ibrutinib treatment. Receptor source: a human donor with chronic lymphocytic leukemia.

The J gene is TRBJ1-2, the V gene TRBV7-8, with D possibly matching TRBD1 (5 bases). The V end was cut by 6 bases, the J end by 2 bases, with 13 bases between. There are 14 residues in the CDR3. Germline CDR1 is SGHVS and CDR2 is FQNEAQ. The CDR3 DNA reads TGTGCCAGCAGGTTAACGGGACGCAACTATGGCTACACCTTC. The encoded protein is CASRLTGRNYGYTF.

This chain uses TRBV2 with TRBJ2-7; TRBD2 matches 7 bases. CDR1 is SNHLY, CDR2 FYNNEI, per germline. V dropped 4 bases and J dropped 2; count of bases not matched to a gene: 8. The CDR3 is 15 residues long. The CDR3 DNA reads TGTGCCAGCAGTGCTTGGAGCGGGGCAACCTACGAGCAGTACTTC. Amino acids: CASSAWSGATYEQYF.

The chain uses TRBV11-2 and TRBJ2-3; 11 positions agree with TRBD2. Germline V lookup: CDR1 SGHAT, CDR2 FQNNGV. This CDR3 has 15 amino acids. J lost 8 bases, V lost 5 bases, and 9 bases had no gene match. CDR3 sequence (DNA): TGTGCCAGCAGCCTAGCGGGGGGCCGGATTGCTACGCAGTATTTT. This translates into CASSLAGGRIATQYF.

The J gene is TRBJ2-5, the V gene TRBV6-6; TRBD2 agrees at 7 bases. The CDR3 loop spans 15 amino acids. Germline trimming cut 4 bases from V and 6 bases from J; bases unmatched to any gene: 11. Germline loops: CDR1 MNHNY, CDR2 SVGAGI (reference sequence). For the CDR3, the DNA is TGTGCCAGCAGTTCTATCGGACTAGGCGGAAAGACCCAGTACTTC. Translated, it gives CASSSIGLGGKTQYF.

This clone was counted between two and nine times. This chain connects TRBV5-1 to TRBJ2-2; 13 nucleotides agree with TRBD2. CDR3 length equals 15 residues. Unmatched junction bases numbered 1, after V lost 4 bases and J lost 4 bases. Germline V lookup: CDR1 SGHRS, CDR2 YFSETQ. The CDR3 coding sequence is TGCGCCAGCAGCCGGACTAGCGGGGGCACCGGGGAGCTGTTTTTT. Its translation is CASSRTSGGTGELFF.

This clone was observed a few times. The J gene is TRBJ1-1, the V gene TRBV28; D gene uncertain. Per germline, CDR1 MDHEN and CDR2 SYDVKM. The CDR3 is made up of 14 amino acids. Trimming cost V 5 bases and J 2 bases, with 12 bases left between them. CDR3 sequence (DNA): TGTGCCAGCAGTACCCTCCCACTTAACACTGAAGCTTTCTTT. Its translation: CASSTLPLNTEAFF.

J is TRBJ1-2 and V is TRBV6-5; TRBD1 is a possible D gene (5 bases). This CDR3 is 15 amino acids long. Germline V gives CDR1 MNHEY, CDR2 SVGAGI. V was trimmed by 6 bases and J by 1 base, leaving 15 bases between them. CDR3 sequence reads: CASSRTGGNNYGYTF. Here the CDR3 DNA reads TGTGCCAGCAGCCGAACCGGGGGAAATAACTATGGCTACACCTTC.

The chain joins TRBV10-1 to TRBJ2-3; D remains unclear. The germline CDR1 and CDR2 sequences are WNHNN and SYGVQD (reference sequence). Trimming stripped 5 bases from V and 5 bases from J, with 8 bases between. The CDR3 covers 12 residues. This CDR3 reads CASSFGEDTQYF. CDR3 DNA sequence: TGCGCCAGCAGTTTTGGGGAAGATACGCAGTATTTT.

In this sample, this clone turned up once. The chain is built from TRBV6-4 and TRBJ2-6; weak D call: TRBD1 (5 bases). Trimming cost V 4 bases and J 3 bases, with 7 bases left between them. The CDR3 runs 14 residues. In germline, CDR1 is MRHNA, CDR2 SNTAGT. CDR3 protein: CASSVGVGANVLTF. The CDR3 DNA reads as TGTGCCAGCAGTGTAGGGGTTGGGGCCAACGTCCTGACTTTC.

The chain carries TRBV6-6 and TRBJ1-3; 7 bases are a match to TRBD1. Germline values: CDR1 MNHNY, CDR2 SVGAGI (reference sequence). V was pared by 5 bases and J by 4 bases, with 8 bases of the junction left unmatched. This CDR3 is 15 amino acids long. The CDR3 bases are TGTGCCAGCAGTCGACAGGGTGGACTAGGAAACACCATATATTTT. This encodes CASSRQGGLGNTIYF.

This rearrangement joins TRBV30 to TRBJ1-2; 9 bases align to TRBD1. J lost 7 bases, V lost 2 bases, and 8 bases had no gene match. Germline V gene lookup returns CDR1 GTSNPN and CDR2 SVGIG (reference sequence). CDR3 length equals 14 residues. CDR3 sequence: CAWSITGGTGGYTF. The CDR3 nucleotides read TGTGCCTGGAGTATCACAGGGGGCACGGGTGGCTACACCTTC.

This clone was recorded a few times. This sequence joins TRBV7-5 and TRBJ2-2; TRBD1, the table's D call, was not compared with the DNA. TRBV7-5 is a listed pseudogene. CDR3 size: 18 residues. Written as DNA, the CDR3 is TGTGCCAGAAGCTCTACATTGTCACAGGGCCCCGAGACCGGGGAGCTGTTTTTT. Translated: CARSSTLSQGPETGELFF.

This chain links TRBV6-1 with TRBJ1-3; 7 bases map to TRBD1. The length of the CDR3 is 13 residues. V dropped 6 bases and J dropped 4; count of bases not matched to a gene: 3. CDR1 and CDR2 from the germline V gene are MNHNS and SASEGT. CDR3 DNA: TGTGCCAGCAGCGGACAGGACGGAAACACCATATATTTT. Residues: CASSGQDGNTIYF.

The chain recombines TRBV5-6 with TRBJ2-3; 9 nucleotides match TRBD2. V lost 0 bases, J lost 1 base, and 0 bases stayed unmatched. This CDR3 has 15 amino acids. Germline V gene lookup returns CDR1 SGHDT and CDR2 YYEEEE. CDR3 nucleotide sequence: TGTGCCAGCAGCTTGGTAGCGGGGGGCACAGATACGCAGTATTTT. Its protein is CASSLVAGGTDTQYF.

In this sample, this clone turned up a few times. This chain links TRBV2 with TRBJ2-1; TRBD2 aligns across 11 bases. Trimming removed 4 bases from V and 9 bases from J; junction bases left unmatched: 8. This CDR3 has 15 amino acids. Germline CDR1 SNHLY, CDR2 FYNNEI. CDR3 DNA sequence: TGTGCCAGCAGTGGTAGCGGGGGGGGCCTCGGTGAGCAGTTCTTC. Translation: CASSGSGGGLGEQFF.

The chain employs TRBV30 and TRBJ1-1; maybe TRBD1 (5 bases). The CDR3 length is 13 residues. With 7 bases removed from V and 3 bases from J, the gap between germline ends came to 15 bases. Germline CDR1 is GTSNPN and CDR2 is SVGIG (reference sequence). The DNA of the CDR3 is TGTGCCTCTACGGGGACCCCGGACACTGAAGCTTTCTTT. Protein product: CASTGTPDTEAFF. The variable domain in full, with the rest retrieved from reference TRBV30 and TRBJ1-1, is SQTIHQWPATLVQPVGSPLSLECTVEGTSNPNLYWYRQAAGRGLQLLFYSVGIGQISSEVPQNLSASRPQDRQFILSSKKLLLSDSGFYLCASTGTPDTEAFFGQGTRLTVV.

The V and J genes are TRBV21-1 and TRBJ2-1; TRBD2, as called in the table, went unchecked against the DNA. TRBV21-1 is tagged as a pseudogene. The CDR3 has 16 amino acids. The CDR3 loop is CASSKGGGGAANEQFF. The CDR3 DNA follows: TGTGCCAGCAGCAAAGGAGGCGGGGGGGCCGCAAATGAGCAGTTCTTC.

This clone was seen just once. V and J are TRBV5-1 and TRBJ2-7, with D perhaps TRBD2 (6 bases). Germline V lookup: CDR1 SGHRS, CDR2 YFSETQ. Trimming took 0 bases from V and 0 from J, leaving 13 bases between them. The CDR3 is made up of 16 amino acids. The CDR3 bases are TGCGCCAGCAGCTTGGCCGGCGGGGCGGTCTCCTACGAGCAGTACTTC. Protein product: CASSLAGGAVSYEQYF.

V and J are TRBV5-1 and TRBJ1-2, with D uncertain. CDR1 is SGHRS and CDR2 is YFSETQ in the germline V gene. The CDR3 has 11 residues. V shed 6 bases and J shed 11 bases, with 14 bases lying between them. The CDR3 reads CASTLGSQYTF. In nucleotides, the CDR3 is TGCGCCAGCACCCTCGGGAGTCAGTACACCTTC.

This chain links TRBV4-1 with TRBJ2-1; possible D gene TRBD2, 6 bases. The V and J ends lost 4 bases and 4 bases respectively, with 17 bases between them. CDR3 length: 16 residues. Germline V gives CDR1 MGHRA, CDR2 YSYEKL. The CDR3 DNA is TGCGCCAGCAGCCTATCCCGGGACTTGAATTACAATGAGCAGTTCTTC. Protein sequence: CASSLSRDLNYNEQFF.

This clone has a handful of counts. The chain couples TRBV5-1 to TRBJ1-2, with a weak D call TRBD1 (5 bases). V lost 4 bases and J 4 bases, leaving 14 bases between the germline ends. The CDR3 covers 14 residues. Per the germline V gene, CDR1 is SGHRS and CDR2 is YFSETQ. CDR3 region: CASSQGGELYGYTF. The DNA for the CDR3 is TGCGCCAGCAGCCAAGGAGGGGAACTCTATGGCTACACCTTC.

The rearrangement uses TRBV2 and TRBJ1-2; 8 bases are a match to TRBD1. With V trimmed by 3 bases and J by 7 bases, 7 bases remained unmatched. The germline V gene has CDR1 SNHLY and CDR2 FYNNEI. There are 14 residues in the CDR3. DNA of the CDR3: TGTGCCAGCAGTGAGAACAGGGGGTTTGGTGGCTACACCTTC. It is translated as CASSENRGFGGYTF.